Following are 5 T cell receptor beta chains from one sample sequenced in a study of vaccination effects on CD4 cells after COVID-19. No antigen has been identified for these receptors. Assay used: immunoSEQ multiplex PCR; TCRdb lists only in-frame clones, some missing. The sample gives under 80,000 clones, roughly four fifths of which show up once; 1.5% to 2% is in the top ten. ViraFEST expansion of antigen-specific CD4+ T cells with viral peptide pools preceded sequencing. The authors isolated CD4+ T cells after around 9 days of culture. Sequencing was performed on CD4+ T cells from PBMCs cultured with HCoV-229E spike peptides, taken before COVID-19 vaccination. The receptor source for this set is a human donor who received a COVID-19 vaccine.

The V and J genes are TRBV29-1 and TRBJ2-1, with 10 bases fitting TRBD1. CDR3 length: 13 residues. Per the germline V gene, CDR1 is SQVTM and CDR2 is ANQGSEA. Unmatched junction bases numbered 7, after V lost 4 bases and J lost 10 bases. The CDR3 protein is CSVVRGTGVEQFF. CDR3 DNA sequence: TGCAGCGTTGTTAGGGGGACAGGGGTAGAGCAGTTCTTC.

This clone turned up a few times. V and J are TRBV7-2 and TRBJ2-6, with D uncertain. Trimming cost V 4 bases and J 1 base, with 11 bases left between them. The length of the CDR3 is 16 residues. Germline V gene lookup returns CDR1 SGHTA and CDR2 FQGNSA. CDR3 sequence reads: CASSSSKPSGANVLTF. CDR3 nucleotide sequence: TGTGCCAGCAGCTCTAGTAAGCCTTCTGGGGCCAACGTCCTGACTTTC.

This rearrangement joins TRBV7-2 to TRBJ2-3; no clear D. The CDR3 contains 16 residues. The ends were cut back, 2 bases at V and 2 bases at J, with 14 bases in the middle. Germline V gene data show CDR1 as SGHTA and CDR2 as FQGNSA. Written as DNA, the CDR3 is TGTGCCAGCAGCTTATCTCCCCCGTTGGCCACAGATACGCAGTATTTT. This gives the protein CASSLSPPLATDTQYF.

The chain carries TRBV24-1 and TRBJ2-3; D is uncertain. The V end was cut by 3 bases, the J end by 1 base, with 19 bases between. Germline V gene sequence: CDR1 KGHDR, CDR2 SFDVKD. The CDR3 consists of 18 residues. The CDR3 sequence is CATSDPGGKLLGTDTQYF. The CDR3 DNA reads as TGTGCCACCAGTGATCCCGGCGGCAAGCTTCTTGGCACAGATACGCAGTATTTT.

The chain is built from TRBV6-1 and TRBJ1-4; D may be TRBD1 (6 bases). Trimming removed 2 bases from V and 8 bases from J, with 12 bases in between. The CDR3 is 14 amino acids. CDR1 MNHNS and CDR2 SASEGT come from the germline V gene. The CDR3: CASSEFRGGEKLFF. CDR3 in DNA: TGTGCCAGCAGTGAATTCAGGGGTGGAGAAAAACTGTTTTTT.